Sequencing of this TCR beta chain was carried out in a study of CD8 T cells in ankylosing spondylitis. Broader study findings: Several of the motif variants were reported before in synovial fluid and blood from reactive arthritis. Reports say disease-linked clones showed up significantly more in matched ankylosing spondylitis synovial fluid. Within ankylosing spondylitis blood, a TCR beta motif made up of several highly homologous variants appeared to be characteristic. The authors found the disease-linked clones to be CD8+ and relatively rare in peripheral blood.

Quantitative molecular-barcoded 5'-RACE generated the TCR beta libraries. TCRdb reprocessed the 5' RACE reads with MiXCR, giving one entry per CDR3 protein. The sample has some 220,000 distinct CDR3 sequences, 5.5% to 7.5% seen once. This clonotype has only a few counts. The antigen is undetermined. CDR1 is DFQATT, CDR2 SNEGSKA, per germline (reference sequence). Trimming took off 0 bases at V and 5 bases at J, with 8 bases between the two ends. The CDR3 runs to 12 residues. The sequence derives from a male donor with ankylosing spondylitis. This chain joins TRBV20-1 and TRBJ2-7, with D uncertain. The sequencing sample was made of blood, either unsorted or a sorted T cell fraction (not recorded which). CDR3 protein: CSARDFEHEQYF. DNA for the CDR3: TGCAGTGCTAGAGATTTTGAGCACGAGCAGTACTTC.